The 13 T cell receptor beta chains below come from one sample, sequenced in a study of CXCR3-negative and CXCR3-positive naive CD8 T cells. UMI-labeled 5' RACE TRB cDNA libraries were prepared from the cells. TCRdb reanalyzed the 5' RACE reads, giving one entry per CDR3 protein sequence and no DNA. The specimen's table records 55,000 to 75,000 distinct CDR3 sequences. Notes on the study in general: CXCR3-positive naive cells carried more hydrophobic TRB CDR3s than CXCR3-negative naive cells did.

Antigens for these TCRs are unknown. What was sequenced was naive CXCR3+ CD8+ T cells from blood. Subset given: CD45RO-CCR7+CD27+CD95- naive CD8+ T cells expressing CXCR3 (TNR3+). These receptors all stem from a human donor in good health. Some clones in this sample may be carry-over from other donors' samples.

V is TRBV29-1 and J is TRBJ2-3; TCRdb's D call of TRBD1 is untestable without DNA. Germline CDR1 and CDR2: SQVTM and ANQGSEA. The CDR3 contains 16 residues. The CDR3 spells CSVEDGDRGRLDTQYF.

The genes are TRBV7-3 and TRBJ2-3; TCRdb returns TRBD1, unconfirmable since there is no DNA. There are 15 residues in the CDR3. In germline, CDR1 is SGHTA, CDR2 FQGTGA. The CDR3 reads CASSPWTGRADTQYF.

The chain has TRBV5-1 and TRBJ2-1. The CDR3 has 16 residues. The germline CDR1 and CDR2 sequences are SGHRS and YFSETQ. This chain's CDR3 is CASSLGRRHFEDEQFF.

The chain links TRBV7-2 to TRBJ1-2; TCRdb designates TRBD1, a call that cannot be tested without DNA. CDR1 and CDR2 (germline): SGHTA, FQGNSA. This CDR3 is 13 amino acids long. CDR3 loop: CASSFPGGEGYTF.

The V gene is TRBV5-1, the J gene TRBJ2-7; the TCRdb call, TRBD2, lacks DNA for checking. Germline lookup yields CDR1 SGHRS and CDR2 YFSETQ. The CDR3 extends over 14 amino acids. The CDR3 protein is CASSPTSGGYEQYF.

This chain links TRBV29-1 with TRBJ2-5; TCRdb's D gene call, TRBD2, goes unchecked for lack of DNA. Germline loops: CDR1 SQVTM, CDR2 ANQGSEA. The CDR3 length is 19 residues. CDR3 sequence reads: CSMGGPGLAVPWGPETQYF.

V gene TRBV29-1 combines with J gene TRBJ2-1; the D gene TCRdb calls, TRBD1, cannot be checked with no DNA. Germline CDR1 SQVTM, CDR2 ANQGSEA. The CDR3 contains 13 residues. This CDR3 is CSVEGQGGDEQFF.

The CDR3 sequence is CASSFGLAGGEQFF. The V call is TRBV7-3, the J call TRBJ2-1; TCRdb picks TRBD2, but there is no DNA to check that call. CDR1 is SGHTA, CDR2 FQGTGA, per germline. The CDR3 loop spans 14 amino acids.

V gene TRBV23-1 combines with J gene TRBJ2-3. TRBV23-1 carries the ORF label, with uncertain function. The CDR3 is made up of 15 amino acids. The CDR3 loop reads CASSQWRFGADTQYF.

This chain links TRBV4-3 with TRBJ2-3; lacking DNA, the TRBD2 call made by TCRdb goes unchecked. The CDR3 sequence is 16 residues long. The germline V gene has CDR1 LGHNA and CDR2 YSLEER. This chain's CDR3 is CASSLGALGGTDTQYF.

The chain couples TRBV7-9 to TRBJ2-7; TCRdb's assignment of TRBD1 cannot be checked, as there is no DNA. CDR1 and CDR2 (germline): SEHNR, FQNEAQ (reference sequence). This CDR3 has 15 amino acids. CDR3 loop: CASSSSVGAFYEQYF.

The chain employs TRBV28 and TRBJ1-6. CDR1 MDHEN and CDR2 SYDVKM come from the germline V gene. The CDR3 is made up of 14 amino acids. CDR3 sequence: CASSLPSYNSPLHF.

The chain links TRBV27 to TRBJ1-1. Germline V gene lookup returns CDR1 MNHEY and CDR2 SMNVEV (reference sequence). The CDR3 loop spans 15 amino acids. CDR3 region: CASSPFFGLNTEAFF.